The rows below give T cell receptor beta chains drawn from one sample of a study of T cell repertoires in cytomegalovirus infection. From the reads, TCRdb called clonotypes with MiXCR, one entry per CDR3 protein. The data show fewer than 550,000 distinct CDR3 sequences, about 33% seen once. Sample: PBMCs. The receptors originated from a human donor in good health (CMV status not recorded). Some clones in this sample may be carry-over from other donors' samples. Each CDR3 is given with its conserved first and last residue. Rows may omit the clone size; those that give it use once, few, many or a size class.

j_call clone_size v_call cdr3_aa
TRBJ1-5 NA TRBV7-2 CASSSAGRGGNQPQHF
TRBJ1-2 NA TRBV6-5 CASSYSMPRANYGYTF
TRBJ2-5 many TRBV7-2 CASSLARAEETQYF
TRBJ1-6 NA TRBV25-1 CASSGGPYSPLHF
TRBJ1-4 NA TRBV7-9 CASIQGTGATNEKLFF
TRBJ1-2 NA TRBV2 CASSGSGERYGYTF
TRBJ2-1 NA TRBV6-1 CASSPVRDRGHNEQFF
TRBJ1-2 many TRBV7-2 CASSRRGESYTF
TRBJ2-7 many TRBV7-2 CASSLGPMYEQYF
TRBJ1-1 NA TRBV5-5 CASSFKRENTEAFF
TRBJ2-2 NA TRBV7-3 CASSPEGGELFF
TRBJ2-1 NA TRBV6-2/TRBV6-3 CASSAQGPRVHEQFF
TRBJ2-1 many TRBV28 CASTGRDRAYNEQFF